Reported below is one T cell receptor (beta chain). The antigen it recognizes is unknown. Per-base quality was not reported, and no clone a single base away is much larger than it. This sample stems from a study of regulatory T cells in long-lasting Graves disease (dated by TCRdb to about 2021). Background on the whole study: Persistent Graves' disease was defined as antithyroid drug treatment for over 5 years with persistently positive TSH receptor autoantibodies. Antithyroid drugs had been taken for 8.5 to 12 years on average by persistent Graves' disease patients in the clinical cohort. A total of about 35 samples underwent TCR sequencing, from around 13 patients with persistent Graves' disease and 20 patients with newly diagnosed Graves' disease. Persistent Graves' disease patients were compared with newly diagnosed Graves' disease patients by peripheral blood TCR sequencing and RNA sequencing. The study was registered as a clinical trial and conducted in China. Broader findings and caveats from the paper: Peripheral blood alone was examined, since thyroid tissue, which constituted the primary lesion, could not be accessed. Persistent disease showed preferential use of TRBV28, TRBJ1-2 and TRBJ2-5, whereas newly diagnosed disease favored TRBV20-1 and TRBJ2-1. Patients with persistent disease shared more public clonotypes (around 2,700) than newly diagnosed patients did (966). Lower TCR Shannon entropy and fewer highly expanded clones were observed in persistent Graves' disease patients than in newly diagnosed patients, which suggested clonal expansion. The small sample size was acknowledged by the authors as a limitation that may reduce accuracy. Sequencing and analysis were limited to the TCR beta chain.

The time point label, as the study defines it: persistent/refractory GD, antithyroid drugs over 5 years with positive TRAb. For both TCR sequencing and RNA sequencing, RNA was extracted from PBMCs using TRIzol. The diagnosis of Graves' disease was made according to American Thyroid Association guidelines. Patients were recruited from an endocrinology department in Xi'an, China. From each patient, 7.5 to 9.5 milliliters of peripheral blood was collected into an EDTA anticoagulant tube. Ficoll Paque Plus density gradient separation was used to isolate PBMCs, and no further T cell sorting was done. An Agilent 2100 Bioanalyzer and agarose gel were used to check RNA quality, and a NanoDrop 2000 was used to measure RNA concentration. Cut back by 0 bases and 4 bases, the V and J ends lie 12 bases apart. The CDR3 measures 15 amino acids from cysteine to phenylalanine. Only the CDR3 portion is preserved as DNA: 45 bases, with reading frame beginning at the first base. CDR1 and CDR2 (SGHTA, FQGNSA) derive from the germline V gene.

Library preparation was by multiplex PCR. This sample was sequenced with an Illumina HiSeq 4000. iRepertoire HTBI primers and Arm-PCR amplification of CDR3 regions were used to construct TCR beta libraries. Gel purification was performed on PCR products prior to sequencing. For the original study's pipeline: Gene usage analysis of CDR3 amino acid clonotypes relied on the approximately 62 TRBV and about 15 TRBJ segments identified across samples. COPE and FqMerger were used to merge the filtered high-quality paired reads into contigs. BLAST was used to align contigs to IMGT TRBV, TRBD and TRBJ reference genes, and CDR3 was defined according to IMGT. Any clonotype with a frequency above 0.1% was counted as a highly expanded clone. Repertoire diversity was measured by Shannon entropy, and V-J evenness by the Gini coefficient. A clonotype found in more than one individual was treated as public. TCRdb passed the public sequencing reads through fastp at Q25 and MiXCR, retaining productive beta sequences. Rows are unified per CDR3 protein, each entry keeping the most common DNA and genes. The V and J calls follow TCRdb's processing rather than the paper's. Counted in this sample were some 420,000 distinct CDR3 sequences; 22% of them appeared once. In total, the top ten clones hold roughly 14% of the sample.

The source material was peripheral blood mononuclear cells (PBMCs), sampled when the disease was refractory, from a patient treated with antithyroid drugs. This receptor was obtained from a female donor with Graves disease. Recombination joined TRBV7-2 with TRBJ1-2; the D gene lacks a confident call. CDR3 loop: CASSLAAPRIYGYTF. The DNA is TGTGCCAGCAGCTTAGCCGCGCCCAGAATCTATGGCTACACCTTC.